The 2 T cell receptor beta chains in this list originate from one sample, sequenced in a study of T cells in localized non-small cell lung cancer. The assay was immunoSEQ multiplex PCR, and TCRdb's table has in-frame clones only and misses some. The table records around 30,000 clones, around 93% of them present only once. The source was peripheral blood, collected before any cancer treatment. These receptor sequences come from a female donor over 55 with stage I lung adenocarcinoma.

The genes are TRBV18 and TRBJ2-1; a possible D gene is TRBD1 (6 bases). Germline loops: CDR1 KGHSH, CDR2 LQKENI. The V end was cut by 4 bases, the J end by 4 bases, with 14 bases between. The CDR3 sequence is 15 residues long. The CDR3 spells CASSQTGEGYNEQFF. CDR3 in DNA: TGTGCCAGCTCACAGACAGGAGAGGGTTACAATGAGCAGTTCTTC.

The chain links TRBV5-1 to TRBJ2-1; the D gene is possibly TRBD1 (6 bases). Germline CDR1 reads SGHRS; CDR2 reads YFSETQ. The length of the CDR3 is 13 residues. V was shortened by 4 bases and J by 6 bases, with 11 bases between the two germline ends. CDR3 region: CASSTEQGNEQFF. DNA for the CDR3: TGCGCCAGCAGCACCGAACAGGGCAATGAGCAGTTCTTC.